These 29 T cell receptor beta chains originate from one sample sequenced in a study of T cells in Graves' hyperthyroidism and ophthalmopathy. What was amplified from RNA transcripts were TCR beta CDR3 regions. During a first-round RT-PCR of the TCR CDR3, the HTBI primer set was used. MiXCR was run by TCRdb on the multiplex PCR reads, yielding one entry per CDR3 protein. The data hold about half a million distinct CDR3 sequences, with less than 25% observed a single time. Sequencing was performed on blood. These receptors all come from a man between 18 and 35 years old with Graves' hyperthyroidism.

J is TRBJ1-2 and V is TRBV5-1, with no clear D. The CDR3 consists of 12 residues. Germline loops: CDR1 SGHRS, CDR2 YFSETQ. V lost 2 bases and J 6 bases, leaving 8 bases between the germline ends. CDR3 amino acids: CASSLYSDGYTF. The CDR3 DNA follows: TGCGCCAGCAGCTTATATTCAGATGGCTACACCTTC.

This clonotype was detected many times. This sequence may be a read error, since a much larger clone differs from it by one base. This rearrangement joins TRBV6-1 to TRBJ1-5; 8 bases align to TRBD1. With V trimmed by 0 bases and J by 9 bases, 7 bases remained unmatched. The CDR3 sequence is 15 residues long. Germline CDR1 and CDR2: MNHNS and SASEGT. The CDR3 DNA follows: TGTGCCAGCAGTGAAGCCACAGGGGGATCGGGGCCCCAGCATTTT. Its translation: CASSEATGGSGPQHF.

About this clonotype: Given a much more abundant clone one base away, this may be a read error. The chain combines TRBV28 with TRBJ1-1, with 8 bases matching TRBD1. Germline V lookup: CDR1 MDHEN, CDR2 SYDVKM. This CDR3 has 14 residues. V gave up 6 bases and J gave up 7 bases; unmatched junction bases: 10. CDR3 sequence: CASSLVGGQDEAFF. CDR3 DNA: TGTGCCAGCAGCCTTGTAGGGGGACAGGATGAAGCTTTCTTT.

This clonotype was recorded many times. The V call is TRBV7-9, the J call TRBJ2-2; possibly TRBD1 for D (6 bases). V was trimmed by 5 bases and J by 4 bases, leaving 14 bases between them. The CDR3 consists of 15 residues. The germline V gene has CDR1 SEHNR and CDR2 FQNEAQ (reference sequence). CDR3 region: CASSSSQGLTGELFF. The CDR3 DNA reads TGTGCCAGCAGCAGCAGTCAGGGGCTCACCGGGGAGCTGTTTTTT. The full variable domain, rest sourced from reference TRBV7-9 and TRBJ2-2, is DTGVSQNPRHKITKRGQNVTFRCDPISEHNRLYWYRQTLGQGPEFLTYFQNEAQLEKSRLLSDRFSAERPKGSFSTLEIQRTEQGDSAMYLCASSSSQGLTGELFFGEGSRLTVL.

At least ten counts were recorded for this clonotype. The rearrangement links TRBV11-1 to TRBJ2-7; TRBD1 matches 8 bases. Unmatched junction bases numbered 7, after V lost 4 bases and J lost 2 bases. The CDR3 length is 15 residues. Germline CDR1 and CDR2: SGHAT and FQDESV (reference sequence). The CDR3 DNA sequence: TGTGCCAGCAGCTCCGGGACAGGAAGCCCCTACGAGCAGTACTTC. It translates to CASSSGTGSPYEQYF. Combining the CDR3 with reference TRBV11-1 and TRBJ2-7 gives the whole variable domain EAEVAQSPRYKITEKSQAVAFWCDPISGHATLYWYRQILGQGPELLVQFQDESVVDDSQLPKDRFSAERLKGVDSTLKIQPAELGDSAMYLCASSSGTGSPYEQYFGPGTRLTVT.

In its sample, this clonotype was seen many times. The rearrangement links TRBV27 to TRBJ2-7; D gene uncertain. V was trimmed by 3 bases and J by 1 base, leaving 7 bases between them. CDR1 MNHEY and CDR2 SMNVEV come from the germline V gene (reference sequence). The CDR3 runs 13 residues. CDR3 sequence (DNA): TGTGCCAGCAGTTTTGTAGGGTCCTACGAGCAGTACTTC. The encoded protein is CASSFVGSYEQYF.

This clonotype was recorded at least ten times. This chain links TRBV12-3 or TRBV12-4 with TRBJ2-2, with a weak D call TRBD1 (6 bases). The CDR3 runs 13 residues. The V gene lost 4 bases and the J gene lost 6 bases, with 9 bases spanning the gap. The CDR3 is CASSWRQAGELFF. CDR3 sequence (DNA): TGTGCCAGCAGTTGGAGACAGGCCGGGGAGCTGTTTTTT.

This clonotype has only a few counts. This sequence joins TRBV30 and TRBJ2-2; D gene unclear. V lost 4 bases to trimming and J lost 2 bases, with 5 bases between them. Germline V gene sequence: CDR1 GTSNPN, CDR2 SVGIG (reference sequence). The CDR3 has 12 residues. The CDR3 sequence is CAWKGNTGELFF. In nucleotides, the CDR3 is TGTGCCTGGAAGGGCAACACCGGGGAGCTGTTTTTT.

This clonotype was seen at least ten times. This chain links TRBV12-3 or TRBV12-4 with TRBJ1-1; no firm D call. The CDR3 is 12 amino acids. V lost 6 bases to trimming and J lost 5 bases, with 10 bases between them. CDR3 in amino acids: CASSPQRTEAFF. CDR3 nucleotides: TGTGCCAGCAGCCCGCAAAGAACTGAAGCTTTCTTT.

Many counts were recorded for this clonotype. The CDR3, as DNA: TGTGCCAGCAGAGGCAGGGCCCTGTGGGAGACCCAGTACTTC. Protein product: CASRGRALWETQYF. V is TRBV6-1 and J is TRBJ2-5; TRBD1 might be the D (5 bases). CDR3 size: 14 residues. V lost 6 bases, J lost 5 bases, and 16 bases lay in between. Germline values: CDR1 MNHNS, CDR2 SASEGT.

This clonotype was counted many times. The CDR3 is CASSFGPDRNQPQHF. Here the CDR3 DNA reads TGTGCCAGCAGTTTTGGACCGGACAGAAATCAGCCCCAGCATTTT. The chain links TRBV12-3 or TRBV12-4 to TRBJ1-5, with D possibly being TRBD1 (6 bases). The CDR3 contains 15 residues. V shed 3 bases and J shed 4 bases, with 13 bases lying between them.

The gene calls are TRBV4-1 and TRBJ1-5; D is unresolved. Germline CDR1 MGHRA, CDR2 YSYEKL. The ends were cut back, 4 bases at V and 4 bases at J, with 8 bases in the middle. The CDR3 sequence is 13 residues long. CDR3 in amino acids: CASSPWVNQPQHF. The CDR3 nucleotides read TGCGCCAGCAGCCCGTGGGTTAATCAGCCCCAGCATTTT.

The genes are TRBV12-3 or TRBV12-4 and TRBJ1-5; no definite D call. CDR3 length: 14 amino acids. With 5 bases removed from V and 7 bases from J, the gap between germline ends came to 15 bases. CDR3 amino acids: CASSPRRGGQPQHF. CDR3 sequence (DNA): TGTGCCAGCAGTCCCAGGAGAGGTGGCCAGCCCCAGCATTTT.

This clonotype has just a few counts. This chain uses TRBV19 with TRBJ1-1; D not resolved. Germline V lookup: CDR1 LNHDA, CDR2 SQIVND (reference sequence). The CDR3 extends over 15 amino acids. Trimming removed 5 bases at V and 3 bases at J, with 16 bases between. The CDR3 nucleotides are TGTGCCAGTAGTCCACAGACACTTCTGGACACTGAAGCTTTCTTT. This gives the protein CASSPQTLLDTEAFF.

In its sample, this clonotype was seen many times. In nucleotides, the CDR3 is TGTGCCAGCAGCTTAAGACAGGGGAACTATGGCTACACCTTC. Residues: CASSLRQGNYGYTF. This sequence joins TRBV11-1 and TRBJ1-2; 8 nucleotides align to TRBD1. Germline CDR1 reads SGHAT; CDR2 reads FQDESV (reference sequence). The CDR3 runs to 14 residues. After removal of 2 bases from V and 2 bases from J, the junction contained 1 base not matched to a gene.

The V call is TRBV28, the J call TRBJ1-5; D is uncertain. Germline V CDR1 and CDR2: MDHEN, SYDVKM. The ends were cut back, 5 bases at V and 7 bases at J, with 15 bases in the middle. The CDR3 consists of 14 residues. This chain's CDR3 is CASSRLELWQPQHF. CDR3 DNA: TGTGCCAGCAGTCGACTAGAACTCTGGCAGCCCCAGCATTTT.

Turning to this clonotype: A much more abundant neighbour one base away suggests this may be a read error. The conserved final phenylalanine or tryptophan is absent from the CDR3, which likely points to a read error. The rearrangement uses TRBV20-1 and TRBJ1-5; TRBD1 aligns across 8 bases. Trimming at V came to 4 bases and at J to 6 bases, leaving 11 bases not matched to a gene. CDR1 and CDR2 (germline): DFQATT, SNEGSKA (reference sequence). The CDR3 is 15 residues long. This chain's CDR3 is CSATPRQGKGQPQHV. In DNA, the CDR3 is TGCAGTGCTACCCCTAGACAGGGGAAAGGTCAGCCCCAGCATGTT.

The chain couples TRBV6-2 or TRBV6-3 to TRBJ1-5; maybe TRBD1 (5 bases). With 6 bases removed from V and 6 bases from J, the gap between germline ends came to 15 bases. Germline CDR1 and CDR2: MNHEY and SVGEGT. The CDR3 has 14 amino acids. CDR3 sequence: CASSETGSPQPQHF. The CDR3 nucleotides read TGTGCCAGCAGCGAAACAGGCTCCCCTCAGCCCCAGCATTTT.

This clonotype has ten or more counts. The genes are TRBV2 and TRBJ1-1; 8 bases line up with TRBD1. From germline, CDR1 is SNHLY and CDR2 FYNNEI. The junction had 3 bases not matched to a gene; V was cut back by 5 bases and J by 1 base. The CDR3 runs to 14 residues. The CDR3 DNA reads TGTGCCAGCAGTCTCAGGGGGCGGAACACTGAAGCTTTCTTT. As protein: CASSLRGRNTEAFF.

This clonotype was detected ten times or more. The V and J genes are TRBV12-3 or TRBV12-4 and TRBJ2-2, with 8 bases lining up with TRBD1. The CDR3 totals 15 residues. V was pared by 4 bases and J by 7 bases, with 8 bases of the junction left unmatched. The CDR3 coding sequence is TGTGCCAGCAGTTCCGGGGCAGGGGGCTTCGGGGAGCTGTTTTTT. Protein product: CASSSGAGGFGELFF.

The chain has TRBV20-1 and TRBJ1-5; D may be TRBD1 (5 bases). The V gene lost 3 bases and the J gene lost 4 bases, with 10 bases spanning the gap. Germline assignment: CDR1 DFQATT and CDR2 SNEGSKA (reference sequence). The CDR3 extends over 13 amino acids. CDR3 nucleotides: TGCAGTGCTAGCCAGGGTACGAATCAGCCCCAGCATTTT. It specifies CSASQGTNQPQHF.

This clonotype occurred many times. The V gene is TRBV20-1, the J gene TRBJ2-5, with 8 bases lining up with TRBD1. V dropped 6 bases and J dropped 5; count of bases not matched to a gene: 8. Germline V gene lookup returns CDR1 DFQATT and CDR2 SNEGSKA (reference sequence). CDR3 length: 13 residues. This chain's CDR3 is CSATDRAGETQYF. DNA of the CDR3: TGCAGTGCAACGGACAGGGCCGGGGAGACCCAGTACTTC.

As to this clonotype: An end of the junction does not agree with germline; a read error may underlie this. The chain uses TRBV6-2 or TRBV6-3 and TRBJ2-6, with D possibly being TRBD1 (5 bases). The CDR3 consists of 13 residues. The germline V gene encodes CDR1 MNHEY and CDR2 SVGEGT. CDR3 bases: TGTGCCAGCAGCTTATCTGGGGCCAGCGTCCTGACTTTC. Translated, it gives CASSLSGASVLTF.

This clonotype came up many times. The chain links TRBV20-1 to TRBJ1-2; D is unresolved. V was clipped by 3 bases and J by 2 bases, with 10 bases between them. CDR3 length equals 13 residues. CDR1 is DFQATT, CDR2 SNEGSKA, per germline (reference sequence). CDR3 protein: CSARGQENYGYTF. CDR3 sequence (DNA): TGCAGTGCTAGGGGTCAGGAAAACTATGGCTACACCTTC.

CDR3 in DNA: TGTGCCAGCAGCCCCGGGGGGGTTCTTCAGCCCCAGCATTTT. It is translated as CASSPGGVLQPQHF. V and J are TRBV28 and TRBJ1-5, with a weak D call TRBD1 (5 bases). The germline V and J ends were trimmed by 6 bases and 6 bases, with 15 bases remaining between them. Germline values: CDR1 MDHEN, CDR2 SYDVKM. The CDR3 extends over 14 amino acids. The full variable domain, completed using reference TRBV28 and TRBJ1-5, is DVKVTQSSRYLVKRTGEKVFLECVQDMDHENMFWYRQDPGLGLRLIYFSYDVKMKEKGDIPEGYSVSREKKERFSLILESASTNQTSMYLCASSPGGVLQPQHFGDGTRLSIL.

This clonotype was observed at least ten times. The V and J genes are TRBV20-1 and TRBJ2-7; D possibly corresponds to TRBD2 (7 bases). The V end lost 7 bases, the J end lost 2 bases, and 12 bases lay between the germline ends. This CDR3 contains 12 residues. CDR1 and CDR2 (germline): DFQATT, SNEGSKA (reference sequence). CDR3 sequence reads: CSVGGAAYEQYF. DNA of the CDR3: TGCAGTGTGGGGGGGGCTGCCTACGAGCAGTACTTC.

This chain uses TRBV5-1 with TRBJ1-5, with unresolved D. CDR1 and CDR2 from the germline V gene are SGHRS and YFSETQ. V was clipped by 0 bases and J by 1 base, with 8 bases between them. This CDR3 contains 15 residues. The CDR3 DNA follows: TGCGCCAGCAGCTTGGGTCAGCCGAGCAATCAGCCCCAGCATTTT. Protein: CASSLGQPSNQPQHF.

This clonotype was detected many times. The chain recombines TRBV11-2 with TRBJ1-1; the D gene is possibly TRBD1 (5 bases). Trimming cost V 3 bases and J 5 bases, with 13 bases left between them. Germline V CDR1 and CDR2: SGHAT, FQNNGV. The CDR3 extends over 14 amino acids. The CDR3 DNA is TGTGCCAGCAGCTTGGGGGTTTTTGGGACTGAAGCTTTCTTT. Its translation is CASSLGVFGTEAFF.

This sequence joins TRBV12-3 or TRBV12-4 and TRBJ2-7, with 10 bases fitting TRBD1. The CDR3 is made up of 13 amino acids. V trimming: 8 bases; J trimming: 6 bases; junction bases outside the gene matches: 7. The CDR3 region is CASQPGTGVEQYF. DNA of the CDR3: TGTGCCAGCCAACCCGGGACAGGGGTCGAGCAGTACTTC.